This is a list of T cell receptor beta chains from one sample in a study of blood T cell repertoires in COVID-19. Only in-frame clones appear in the TCRdb table, and some are missing; sequencing was by immunoSEQ multiplex PCR. The sample has 35,000 to 40,000 clones, about 88% seen once. Sequencing input: peripheral blood. These receptors were collected from a man in his 70s with active COVID-19. Both conserved end residues are part of each CDR3. A D gene is named only where the DNA matches it firmly. Part of the rows lack a size; the others show once, few, many or a class for expanded clones.

j_call d_call clone_size v_call cdr3_aa cdr3_nt
TRBJ2-7 NA NA TRBV30 CAWIPSPVTHEQYF TGTGCCTGGATCCCATCGCCGGTGACTCACGAGCAGTACTTC
TRBJ2-1 TRBD2 once TRBV9 CASSGRTSGRSSYNEQFF TGTGCCAGCAGCGGAAGGACTAGCGGGAGAAGCTCCTACAATGAGCAGTTCTTC
TRBJ2-1 TRBD2 NA TRBV4-2 CASSPTSGRMNDEQFF TGTGCCAGCAGTCCAACTAGCGGGAGAATGAACGATGAGCAGTTCTTC
TRBJ1-2 NA NA TRBV28 CASSFARTRQAIYGYTF TGTGCCAGCAGTTTCGCCCGAACTAGACAGGCCATCTATGGCTACACCTTC
TRBJ1-2 NA NA TRBV7-9 CASSLSGPNGYTF TGTGCCAGCAGCTTATCAGGGCCCAATGGCTACACCTTC
TRBJ2-7 NA few TRBV23-1 CASSHAPGNPLLYEQYF TGCGCCAGCAGTCATGCTCCAGGGAACCCTTTACTCTACGAGCAGTACTTC
TRBJ2-3 NA NA TRBV12-3/TRBV12-4 CASSFWPDTQYF TGTGCCAGCAGTTTCTGGCCAGATACGCAGTATTTT
TRBJ2-5 NA NA TRBV5-1 CASSLNRSPRQTQYF TGCGCCAGCAGCTTGAACAGGAGCCCCCGTCAGACCCAGTACTTC
TRBJ2-7 NA NA TRBV18 CASSPDIVGEQYF TGTGCCAGCTCACCCGACATAGTTGGCGAGCAGTACTTC
TRBJ1-1 NA NA TRBV29-1 CSVEEHPNTEAFF TGCAGCGTTGAAGAACATCCGAACACTGAAGCTTTCTTT
TRBJ2-3 TRBD2 NA TRBV6-5 CASTRAGRTDTQYF TGTGCCAGCACCCGAGCGGGACGCACAGATACGCAGTATTTT
TRBJ2-3 NA NA TRBV6-5 CAMGLPLDTQYF TGTGCCATGGGACTCCCACTGGATACGCAGTATTTT
TRBJ2-1 TRBD2 NA TRBV5-8 CASSWGLVAFSSYNEQFF TGTGCCAGCAGCTGGGGACTAGTGGCCTTTAGCTCCTACAATGAGCAGTTCTTC
TRBJ1-4 NA NA TRBV5-4 CAALFANEKLFF TGTGCCGCCCTATTCGCTAATGAAAAACTGTTTTTT
TRBJ1-1 TRBD1 few TRBV9 CASSPRGGDRVQNTEAFF TGTGCCAGCAGCCCACGGGGGGGGGACAGGGTTCAGAACACTGAAGCTTTCTTT
TRBJ2-2 TRBD1 NA TRBV9 CASSVQAGGTGELFF TGTGCCAGCAGCGTTCAGGCAGGGGGAACCGGGGAGCTGTTTTTT
TRBJ2-7 NA once TRBV29-1 CSARPAAEAEQYF TGCAGCGCCCGTCCGGCGGCAGAAGCGGAGCAGTACTTC
TRBJ2-3 TRBD1 NA TRBV11-1 CASRPGTGGADTQYF TGTGCCAGCAGGCCCGGGACAGGGGGCGCAGATACGCAGTATTTT